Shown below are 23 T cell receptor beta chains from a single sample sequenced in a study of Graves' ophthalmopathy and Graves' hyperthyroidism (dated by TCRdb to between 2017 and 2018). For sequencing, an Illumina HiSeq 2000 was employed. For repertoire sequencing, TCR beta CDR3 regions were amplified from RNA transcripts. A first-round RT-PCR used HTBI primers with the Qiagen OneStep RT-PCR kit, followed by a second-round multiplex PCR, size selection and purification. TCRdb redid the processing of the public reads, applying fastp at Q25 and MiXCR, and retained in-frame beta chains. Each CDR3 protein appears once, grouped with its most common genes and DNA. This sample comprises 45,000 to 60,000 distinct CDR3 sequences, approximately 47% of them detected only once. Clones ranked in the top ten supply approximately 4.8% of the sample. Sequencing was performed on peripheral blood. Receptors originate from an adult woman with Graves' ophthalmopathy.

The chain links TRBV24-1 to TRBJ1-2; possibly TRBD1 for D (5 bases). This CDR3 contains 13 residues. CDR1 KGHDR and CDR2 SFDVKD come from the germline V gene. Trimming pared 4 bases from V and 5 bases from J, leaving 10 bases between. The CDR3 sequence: CATSEPGRYGYTF. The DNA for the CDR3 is TGTGCCACCAGTGAGCCGGGACGGTATGGCTACACCTTC.

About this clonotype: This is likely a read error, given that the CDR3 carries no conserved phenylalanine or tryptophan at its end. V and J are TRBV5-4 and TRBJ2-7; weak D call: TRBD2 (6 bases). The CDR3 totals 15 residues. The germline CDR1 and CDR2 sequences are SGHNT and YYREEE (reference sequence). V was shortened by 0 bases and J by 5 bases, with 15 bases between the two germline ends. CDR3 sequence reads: CASSLEGRWGHEQYL. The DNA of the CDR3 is TGTGCCAGCAGCTTGGAAGGGAGGTGGGGTCACGAGCAGTACCTC.

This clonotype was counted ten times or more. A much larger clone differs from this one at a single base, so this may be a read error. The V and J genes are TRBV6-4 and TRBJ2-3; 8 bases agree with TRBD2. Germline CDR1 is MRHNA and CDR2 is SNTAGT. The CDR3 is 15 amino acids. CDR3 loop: CASGDSAGGTDTQYF. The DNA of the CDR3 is TGTGCCAGCGGTGACTCAGCGGGAGGCACAGATACGCAGTATTTT.

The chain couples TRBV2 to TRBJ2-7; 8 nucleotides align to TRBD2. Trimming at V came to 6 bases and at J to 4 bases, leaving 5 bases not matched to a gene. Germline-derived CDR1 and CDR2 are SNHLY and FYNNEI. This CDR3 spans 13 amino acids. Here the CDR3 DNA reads TGTGCCAGCAGGCCGGGACTAGGGTACGAGCAGTACTTC. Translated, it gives CASRPGLGYEQYF.

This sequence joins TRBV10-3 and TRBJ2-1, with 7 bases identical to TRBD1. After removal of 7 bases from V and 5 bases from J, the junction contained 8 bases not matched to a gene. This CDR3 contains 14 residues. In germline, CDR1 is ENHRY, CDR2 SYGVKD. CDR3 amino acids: CAITSAGGNNEQFF. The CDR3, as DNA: TGTGCCATCACAAGCGCAGGGGGTAACAATGAGCAGTTCTTC.

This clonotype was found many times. This CDR3 reads CASTPEGGHIQYF. In nucleotides, the CDR3 is TGCGCCAGCACCCCAGAGGGGGGCCACATTCAGTACTTC. This chain uses TRBV5-1 with TRBJ2-4; either TRBD1 or TRBD2 may supply D (6 bases each). This CDR3 contains 13 residues. V was cut by 6 bases and J by 8 bases, with 15 bases left in between. Germline V gene sequence: CDR1 SGHRS, CDR2 YFSETQ.

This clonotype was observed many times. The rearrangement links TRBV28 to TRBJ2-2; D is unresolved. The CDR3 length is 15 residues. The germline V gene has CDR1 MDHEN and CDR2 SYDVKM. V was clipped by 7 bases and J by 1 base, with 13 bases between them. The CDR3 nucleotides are TGTGCCAGCATGGATGCGGCGCTGAACACCGGGGAGCTGTTTTTT. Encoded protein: CASMDAALNTGELFF.

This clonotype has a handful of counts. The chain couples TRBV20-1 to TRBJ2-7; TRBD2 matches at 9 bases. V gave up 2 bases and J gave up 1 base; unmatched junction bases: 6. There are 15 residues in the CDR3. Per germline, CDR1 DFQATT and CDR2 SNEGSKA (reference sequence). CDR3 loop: CSARRLAGLSYEQYF. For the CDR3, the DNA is TGCAGTGCTAGAAGGCTAGCGGGATTGTCCTACGAGCAGTACTTC.

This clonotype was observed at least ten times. CDR3 in amino acids: CSARGGVERDEQYF. The CDR3 DNA follows: TGCAGTGCTAGAGGTGGCGTCGAGCGGGACGAGCAGTACTTC. This sequence joins TRBV20-1 and TRBJ2-7; perhaps TRBD2 as D (6 bases). This CDR3 comprises 14 residues. V dropped 1 base and J dropped 5 bases, with 15 bases sitting between them. Per the germline V gene, CDR1 is DFQATT and CDR2 is SNEGSKA (reference sequence).

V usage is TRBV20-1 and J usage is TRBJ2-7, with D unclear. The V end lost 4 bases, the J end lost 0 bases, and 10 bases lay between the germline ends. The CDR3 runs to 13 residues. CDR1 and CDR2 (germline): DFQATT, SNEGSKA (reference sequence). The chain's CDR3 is CSAKVPSSYEQYF. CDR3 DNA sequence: TGCAGTGCTAAGGTGCCGAGCTCCTACGAGCAGTACTTC.

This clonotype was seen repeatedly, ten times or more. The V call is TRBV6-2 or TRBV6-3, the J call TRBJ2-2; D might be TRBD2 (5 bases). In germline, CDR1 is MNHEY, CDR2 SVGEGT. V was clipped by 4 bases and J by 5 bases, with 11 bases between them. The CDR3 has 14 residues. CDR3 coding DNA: TGTGCCAGCAGTTGGAGGCCGGGGACCGGGGAGCTGTTTTTT. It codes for CASSWRPGTGELFF.

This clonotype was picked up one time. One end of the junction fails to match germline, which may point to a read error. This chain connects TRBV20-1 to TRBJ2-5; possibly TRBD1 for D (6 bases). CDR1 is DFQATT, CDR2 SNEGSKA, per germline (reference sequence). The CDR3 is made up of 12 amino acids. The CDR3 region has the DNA TGCGGTGCTGCAGGGGATAAAGACACCCAGTACTTC. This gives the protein CGAAGDKDTQYF.

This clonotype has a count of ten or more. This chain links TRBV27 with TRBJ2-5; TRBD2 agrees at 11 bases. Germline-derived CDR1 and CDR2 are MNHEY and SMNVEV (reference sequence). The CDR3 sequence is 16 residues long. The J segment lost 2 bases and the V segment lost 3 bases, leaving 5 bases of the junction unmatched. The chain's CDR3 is CASSFSGTSGQETQYF. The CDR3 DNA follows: TGTGCCAGCAGTTTCTCGGGGACTAGCGGACAAGAGACCCAGTACTTC.

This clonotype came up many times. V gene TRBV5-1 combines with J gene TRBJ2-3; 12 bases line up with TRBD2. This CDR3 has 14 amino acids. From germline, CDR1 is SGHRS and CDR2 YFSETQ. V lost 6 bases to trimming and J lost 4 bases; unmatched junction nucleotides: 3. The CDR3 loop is CASKLAGGPDTQYF. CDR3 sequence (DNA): TGCGCCAGCAAACTAGCGGGAGGCCCAGATACGCAGTATTTT.

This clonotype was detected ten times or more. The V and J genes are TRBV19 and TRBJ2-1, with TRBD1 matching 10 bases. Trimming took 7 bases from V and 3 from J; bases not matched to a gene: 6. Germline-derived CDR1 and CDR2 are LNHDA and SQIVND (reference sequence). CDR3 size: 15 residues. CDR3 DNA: TGTGCCAGTAATTTGGGGACAGGGGTCTACAATGAGCAGTTCTTC. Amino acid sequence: CASNLGTGVYNEQFF.

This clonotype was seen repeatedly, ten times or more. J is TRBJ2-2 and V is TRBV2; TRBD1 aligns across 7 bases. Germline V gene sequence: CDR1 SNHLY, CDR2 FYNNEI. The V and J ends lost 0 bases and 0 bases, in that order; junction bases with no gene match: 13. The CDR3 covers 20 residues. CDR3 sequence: CASSEAPGSTGTANTGELFF. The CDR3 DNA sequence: TGTGCCAGCAGTGAAGCACCGGGATCGACAGGGACCGCGAACACCGGGGAGCTGTTTTTT.

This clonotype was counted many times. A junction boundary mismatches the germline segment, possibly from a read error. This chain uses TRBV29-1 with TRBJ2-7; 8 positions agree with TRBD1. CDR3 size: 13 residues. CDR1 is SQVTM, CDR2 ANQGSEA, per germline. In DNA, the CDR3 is TGCAGCGCTGAAAGCAGGGGGCCGTACGAGCAGTACTTC. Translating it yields CSAESRGPYEQYF.

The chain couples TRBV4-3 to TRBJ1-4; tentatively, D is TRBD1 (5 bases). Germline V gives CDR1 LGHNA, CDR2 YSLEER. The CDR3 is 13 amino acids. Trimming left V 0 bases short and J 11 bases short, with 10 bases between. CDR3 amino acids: CASSQEGEMKLFF. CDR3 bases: TGCGCCAGCAGCCAAGAAGGGGAGATGAAACTGTTTTTT.

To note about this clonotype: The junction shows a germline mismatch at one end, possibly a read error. CDR3 protein: CASSIPRGTDTQSF. The CDR3, as DNA: TGTGCCAGTAGTATCCCCAGGGGCACAGATACGCAGTCTTTT. The chain carries TRBV19 and TRBJ2-3; weak D call: TRBD1 (6 bases). CDR3 size: 14 residues. Germline V gene sequence: CDR1 LNHDA, CDR2 SQIVND (reference sequence).

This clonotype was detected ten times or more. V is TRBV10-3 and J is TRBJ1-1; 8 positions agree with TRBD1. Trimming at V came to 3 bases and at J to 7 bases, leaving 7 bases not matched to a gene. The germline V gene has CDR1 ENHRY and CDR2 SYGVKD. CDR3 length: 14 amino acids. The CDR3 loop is CAISDRTGTGEAFF. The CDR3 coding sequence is TGTGCCATCAGTGATAGGACAGGGACTGGTGAAGCTTTCTTT.

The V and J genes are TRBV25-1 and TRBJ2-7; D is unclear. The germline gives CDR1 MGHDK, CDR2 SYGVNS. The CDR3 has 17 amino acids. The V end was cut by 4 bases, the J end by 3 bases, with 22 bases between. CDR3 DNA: TGTGCCAGCAGTGCTAGAGATGTACGGGTTAGGTACTACGAGCAGTACTTC. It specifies CASSARDVRVRYYEQYF.

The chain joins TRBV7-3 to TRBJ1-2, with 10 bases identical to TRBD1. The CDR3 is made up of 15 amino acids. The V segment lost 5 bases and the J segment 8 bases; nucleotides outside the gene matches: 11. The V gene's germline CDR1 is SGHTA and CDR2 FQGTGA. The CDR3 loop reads CASSRLRDRGVGYTF. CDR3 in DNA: TGTGCCAGCAGCCGCCTCCGGGACAGGGGTGTGGGCTACACCTTC.

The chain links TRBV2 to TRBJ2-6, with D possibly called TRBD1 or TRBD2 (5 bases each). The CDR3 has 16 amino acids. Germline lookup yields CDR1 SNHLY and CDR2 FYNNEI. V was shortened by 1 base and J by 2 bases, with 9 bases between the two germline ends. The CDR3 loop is CASSEVLGAGANVLTF. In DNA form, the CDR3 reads TGTGCCAGCAGTGAAGTGTTGGGGGCTGGGGCCAACGTCCTGACTTTC.